This T cell receptor beta chain was identified in a study of blood T cell repertoires in COVID-19. The count of this clone is one. Authors' data handling: Reference gene primer amplification gave nucleated cell count estimates. Assay used: immunoSEQ multiplex PCR; TCRdb lists only in-frame clones, some missing. V, J and clone size are taken as reported in that table, and D and trimming were inferred from the DNA itself. The repertoire has over 200,000 clones, around 84% of them found once; the top ten carry 15% to 20%. Trimming took off 2 bases at V and 4 bases at J, with 15 bases between the two ends. The germline V gene encodes CDR1 SGHTA and CDR2 FQGNSA. The CDR3 loop spans 15 amino acids.

This TCR came from a man between 40 and 49 years old who had recovered from COVID-19. The chain carries TRBV7-2 and TRBJ2-7; D may be TRBD2 (5 bases). Sample: PBMCs or T cells enriched from blood (not recorded which). The CDR3 sequence: CASSLMPSGFYEQYF. CDR3 coding DNA: TGTGCCAGCAGCTTAATGCCCTCGGGGTTTTACGAGCAGTACTTC.